The 17 T cell receptor beta chains presented below share a single source sample, sequenced in a study of radiotherapy plus CTLA-4 blockade in lung cancer. Using immunoSEQ multiplex PCR, the repertoire was profiled, and TCRdb retains in-frame clones only, with some absent. Here the sample spans 85,000 to 100,000 clones, more than 75% being singletons. Source: peripheral blood, taken from a patient treated with radiotherapy plus ipilimumab. All receptors come from a human donor with non-small cell lung cancer that progressed on radiotherapy plus ipilimumab.

The gene calls are TRBV14 and TRBJ1-5; D uncertain. Trimming stripped 1 base from V and 5 bases from J, with 6 bases between. CDR3 length: 13 residues. Germline CDR1 and CDR2: SGHDN and FVKESK. The CDR3 sequence is CASSQGRYQPQHF. The CDR3 nucleotides are TGTGCCAGCAGCCAAGGCAGATATCAGCCCCAGCATTTT.

This chain connects TRBV5-1 to TRBJ2-5; D unresolved. Trimming left V 0 bases short and J 3 bases short, with 6 bases between. The CDR3 contains 13 residues. Germline CDR1 reads SGHRS; CDR2 reads YFSETQ. The CDR3 DNA is TGCGCCAGCAGCTTGGGAATGGAAGAGACCCAGTACTTC. Its translation: CASSLGMEETQYF.

The chain uses TRBV4-2 and TRBJ2-7; possible D gene TRBD2, 5 bases. CDR3 length: 14 residues. The ends were cut back, 1 base at V and 0 bases at J, with 7 bases in the middle. CDR1 is LGHNA and CDR2 is YNFKEQ in the germline V gene. CDR3 bases: TGTGCCAGCAGCCAAGTAGGGAGCTCCTACGAGCAGTACTTC. Translated: CASSQVGSSYEQYF.

The rearrangement joins TRBV11-2 to TRBJ2-7; TRBD2 aligns across 12 bases. Germline CDR1 reads SGHAT; CDR2 reads FQNNGV. V lost 1 base, J lost 7 bases, and 11 bases stayed unmatched. CDR3 size: 17 residues. CDR3 DNA sequence: TGTGCCAGCAGCTTAGTCCCTACACTAGCGGGAGGCTCTGAGCAGTACTTC. It is translated as CASSLVPTLAGGSEQYF.

V gene TRBV18 combines with J gene TRBJ2-2, with no clear D. Germline values: CDR1 KGHSH, CDR2 LQKENI. There are 13 residues in the CDR3. Trimming pared 4 bases from V and 6 bases from J, leaving 9 bases between. CDR3 residues: CASSRVTPGELFF. CDR3 DNA: TGTGCCAGCTCACGGGTGACTCCCGGGGAGCTGTTTTTT.

The rearrangement joins TRBV7-3 to TRBJ2-1, with D perhaps TRBD1 or TRBD2 (5 bases each). The germline V gene has CDR1 SGHTA and CDR2 FQGTGA. Trimming cost V 5 bases and J 6 bases, with 11 bases left between them. The CDR3 consists of 13 residues. Written as DNA, the CDR3 is TGTGCCAGCAGCCCCGTGAGGGGCAATGAGCAGTTCTTC. This gives the protein CASSPVRGNEQFF.

J is TRBJ2-7 and V is TRBV2, with D possibly TRBD1 on 5 matching bases. V lost 7 bases and J 9 bases, leaving 13 bases between the germline ends. Germline assignment: CDR1 SNHLY and CDR2 FYNNEI. The CDR3 length is 11 residues. The CDR3 reads CASKTVEGQYF. CDR3 bases: TGTGCCAGCAAGACAGTAGAAGGGCAGTACTTC.

In its sample, this clone was seen a few times. The chain employs TRBV5-4 and TRBJ1-2; D uncertain. The V end lost 1 base, the J end lost 8 bases, and 9 bases lay between the germline ends. Germline CDR1 SGHNT, CDR2 YYREEE (reference sequence). CDR3 length: 12 amino acids. The CDR3 sequence is CASSLPGWGYTF. Here the CDR3 DNA reads TGTGCCAGCAGCTTGCCGGGGTGGGGCTACACCTTC.

The V call is TRBV7-2, the J call TRBJ2-7, with 7 bases fitting TRBD1. The CDR3 loop spans 16 amino acids. Losses at the gene ends were 2 bases for V and 2 bases for J; bases not matched to a gene: 9. Germline V gene sequence: CDR1 SGHTA, CDR2 FQGNSA. The CDR3 DNA reads as TGTGCCAGCAGCTTAACCGGGACAGTCTATACCTACGAGCAGTACTTC. This codes for CASSLTGTVYTYEQYF.

The J gene is TRBJ1-1, the V gene TRBV25-1; 10 bases are a match to TRBD1. This CDR3 is built from 15 residues. The germline V gene has CDR1 MGHDK and CDR2 SYGVNS. Germline trimming cut 1 base from V and 1 base from J; bases unmatched to any gene: 0. The CDR3 protein is CASSEWDRGNTEAFF. Here the CDR3 DNA reads TGTGCCAGCAGTGAATGGGACAGGGGGAACACTGAAGCTTTCTTT.

On this clone itself: An end of the junction does not agree with germline; a read error may underlie this. This specimen includes other DNA sequences encoding the same CDR3. The chain employs TRBV30 and TRBJ2-1, with D possibly being TRBD2 (5 bases). There are 14 residues in the CDR3. Germline V gene sequence: CDR1 GTSNPN, CDR2 SVGIG (reference sequence). This CDR3 is CAWSGGSSYNEQFF. Written as DNA, the CDR3 is TGCGCCTGGAGTGGTGGGAGCTCCTACAATGAGCAGTTCTTC.

The chain's CDR3 is CASSQTGKQGYTF. The CDR3 nucleotides read TGCGCCAGCAGCCAAACAGGAAAACAGGGCTACACCTTC. This sequence joins TRBV4-1 and TRBJ1-2; D possibly corresponds to TRBD1 (5 bases). V was cut by 2 bases and J by 8 bases, with 12 bases left in between. The CDR3 length is 13 residues. The germline gives CDR1 MGHRA, CDR2 YSYEKL.

V is TRBV5-1 and J is TRBJ2-2; 8 positions match TRBD2. The V gene end was trimmed by 4 bases and the J gene end by 1 base; junction bases not matched to a gene: 9. Germline V gene data show CDR1 as SGHRS and CDR2 as YFSETQ. This CDR3 has 17 amino acids. The CDR3 DNA follows: TGCGCCAGCAGCCCGGGGCGGGGACTAGTGAACACCGGGGAGCTGTTTTTT. It is translated as CASSPGRGLVNTGELFF.

This chain links TRBV2 with TRBJ1-4; D call uncertain. The CDR3 totals 15 residues. Germline V lookup: CDR1 SNHLY, CDR2 FYNNEI. V lost 6 bases and J lost 8, with 19 bases in between. The CDR3 nucleotides are TGTGCCAGCAGCGCTAGCGGGCTACAATGGGAAAAACTGTTTTTT. Its protein product is CASSASGLQWEKLFF.

The V call is TRBV2, the J call TRBJ1-1, with TRBD1 matching over 8 bases. The CDR3 length is 15 residues. Losses at the gene ends were 4 bases for V and 1 base for J; bases not matched to a gene: 5. From germline, CDR1 is SNHLY and CDR2 FYNNEI. The CDR3 loop is CASSAGQATNTEAFF. CDR3 coding DNA: TGTGCCAGCAGTGCGGGACAGGCCACGAACACTGAAGCTTTCTTT.

The chain carries TRBV18 and TRBJ1-2; tentative D call: TRBD1 (6 bases). The CDR3 is made up of 14 amino acids. V lost 2 bases and J 4 bases, leaving 11 bases between the germline ends. The germline V gene encodes CDR1 KGHSH and CDR2 LQKENI. The DNA of the CDR3 is TGTGCCAGCTCACCAGAAGGGGGTGGCTATGGCTACACCTTC. Its translation: CASSPEGGGYGYTF.

V is TRBV7-8 and J is TRBJ2-1, with 7 nucleotides matching TRBD1. The CDR3 spans 16 residues. The V gene's germline CDR1 is SGHVS and CDR2 FQNEAQ. Trimming cost V 5 bases and J 1 base; bases outside gene matches: 8. CDR3 in amino acids: CASSVPGTESYNEQFF. CDR3 DNA sequence: TGTGCCAGCAGCGTACCCGGGACAGAGTCCTACAATGAGCAGTTCTTC. Together with reference TRBV7-8 and TRBJ2-1, the CDR3 gives the full variable domain: GAGVSQSPRYKVAKRGQDVALRCDPISGHVSLFWYQQALGQGPEFLTYFQNEAQLDKSGLPSDRFFAERPEGSVSTLKIQRTQQEDSAVYLCASSVPGTESYNEQFFGPGTRLTVL.